These 2 T cell receptor beta chains originate from one sample sequenced in a study of blood T cell repertoires in COVID-19. Sequenced by immunoSEQ multiplex PCR; TCRdb stores in-frame clones only, minus some. The top ten hold approximately 4.3% of the sample, which has some 260,000 clones, around 84% seen once. Sequences were obtained from PBMCs or T cells enriched from blood (not recorded which). The receptors originated from a man aged 25-45 years with acute COVID-19.

This clone has just one count. The chain employs TRBV5-1 and TRBJ2-7; possible D gene TRBD1, 5 bases. The germline V gene has CDR1 SGHRS and CDR2 YFSETQ. This CDR3 region has 14 residues. Trimming took off 0 bases at V and 2 bases at J, with 9 bases between the two ends. The CDR3 protein is CASSLVGEPYEQYV. CDR3 nucleotide sequence: TGCGCCAGCAGCTTGGTAGGGGAACCCTACGAGCAGTACGTC.

The chain carries TRBV5-1 and TRBJ1-2; TRBD1 is a possible D gene (6 bases). Germline V CDR1 and CDR2: SGHRS, YFSETQ. V was pared by 4 bases and J by 2 bases, with 12 bases between. This CDR3 has 14 residues. The CDR3 protein is CASSQSGQNYGYTF. The CDR3, as DNA: TGCGCCAGCAGCCAGTCCGGACAGAACTATGGCTACACCTTC.